This T cell receptor (beta chain) was captured in a study of T cell responses to AZD1222 COVID-19 vaccine. Study information: Investigators merged groups given second doses at roughly 4 or roughly 12 weeks. General study findings and limits: In a largely white British group with more females than males, clonal diversity was possibly underestimated.

On this clone itself: As yet, its antigen is unknown.

The protocol was immunoSEQ multiplex PCR, while the TCRdb copy is restricted to in-frame clones and leaves out a portion. The sample lists about 120,000 clones; about 92% were seen once. This TCR came from an adult in good health. This sample comprised peripheral blood, obtained on day 0 of AZD1222 vaccination.

CDR3 residues: CASSFGGMNTEAFF. The DNA for the CDR3 is TGCGCCAGCAGCTTTGGGGGCATGAACACTGAAGCTTTCTTT. The rearrangement uses TRBV5-1 and TRBJ1-1, with D tentatively TRBD1 (6 bases). The CDR3 is 14 residues long. Germline V gives CDR1 SGHRS, CDR2 YFSETQ. V was clipped by 2 bases and J by 0 bases, with 8 bases between them. Combining the CDR3 with reference TRBV5-1 and TRBJ1-1 gives the whole variable domain KAGVTQTPRYLIKTRGQQVTLSCSPISGHRSVSWYQQTPGQGLQFLFEYFSETQRNKGNFPGRFSGRQFSNSRSEMNVSTLELGDSALYLCASSFGGMNTEAFFGQGTRLTVV.